These 11 T cell receptor beta chains originate from one sample sequenced in a study of T cell repertoires in cytomegalovirus infection. These receptors' antigens are unknown. TCRdb analysed the reads with MiXCR anew, one entry per CDR3 protein. Altogether a few hundred thousand distinct CDR3 sequences are present, 35% to 50% being singletons, with the ten largest covering around 50%. Sequenced here: cultured PBMCs, sampled from culture after CMV antigen stimulation. These receptors came from a human donor in good health (CMV status not recorded). Some clones in this sample may be carry-over from other donors' samples.

This clonotype was seen many times. The rearrangement uses TRBV12-3 or TRBV12-4 and TRBJ2-2; 7 nucleotides align to TRBD2. The CDR3 has 15 residues. Trimming removed 1 base from V and 5 bases from J; junction bases left unmatched: 4. CDR3 in amino acids: CASSLGGEGTGELFF. CDR3 DNA: TGTGCCAGCAGTTTAGGAGGGGAGGGGACCGGGGAGCTGTTTTTT.

Points on this clonotype: This could be a read error, since a much larger clone is one nucleotide away. The chain has TRBV7-9 and TRBJ2-2; 14 bases line up with TRBD2. V dropped 11 bases and J dropped 0; count of bases not matched to a gene: 5. Per germline, CDR1 SEHNR and CDR2 FQNEAQ (reference sequence). The CDR3 loop spans 16 amino acids. CDR3 in amino acids: CASGLAGGSNTGELFF. CDR3 nucleotides: TGTGCCTCCGGACTAGCGGGGGGATCGAACACCGGGGAGCTGTTTTTT.

The chain has TRBV3-1 and TRBJ1-1, with 8 nucleotides matching TRBD1. This CDR3 region has 16 residues. CDR1 and CDR2 from the germline V gene are LGHDT and YNNKEL (reference sequence). With 4 bases clipped from V and 2 bases from J, the junction kept 9 bases outside the gene matches. Here the CDR3 DNA reads TGTGCCAGCAGCCTCCGGACAGGGACTCGAAACACTGAAGCTTTCTTT. It specifies CASSLRTGTRNTEAFF.

This sequence joins TRBV7-9 and TRBJ2-1; 10 nucleotides match TRBD2. The CDR3 loop spans 13 amino acids. V trimming: 8 bases; J trimming: 10 bases; junction bases outside the gene matches: 8. Germline loops: CDR1 SEHNR, CDR2 FQNEAQ (reference sequence). The CDR3 reads CASGASGGPEQFF. DNA for the CDR3: TGTGCCAGCGGCGCTAGCGGGGGACCCGAGCAGTTCTTC.

The chain uses TRBV10-3 and TRBJ1-1; D call uncertain. Germline values: CDR1 ENHRY, CDR2 SYGVKD. The CDR3 has 15 amino acids. The ends were cut back, 0 bases at V and 1 base at J, with 9 bases in the middle. CDR3: CAISESGAGNTEAFF. DNA for the CDR3: TGTGCCATCAGTGAGTCGGGTGCAGGGAACACTGAAGCTTTCTTT.

This clonotype occurred a few times. Here the CDR3 reads CASSFQGFAEAFF. Here the CDR3 DNA reads TGTGCCAGCAGCTTCCAGGGGTTTGCTGAAGCTTTCTTT. V and J are TRBV7-2 and TRBJ1-1; maybe TRBD1 (6 bases). Trimming stripped 3 bases from V and 6 bases from J, with 11 bases between. This CDR3 comprises 13 residues. Germline CDR1 and CDR2: SGHTA and FQGNSA.

This sequence joins TRBV19 and TRBJ1-1, with D uncertain. Germline CDR1 is LNHDA and CDR2 is SQIVND (reference sequence). The CDR3 contains 15 residues. Trimming shortened V by 3 bases and J by 3 bases, and 14 bases separated the two germline ends. The CDR3 nucleotides are TGTGCCAGTAGTATCTCCCGTGTGCGGGACACTGAAGCTTTCTTT. Translated: CASSISRVRDTEAFF.

The chain has TRBV4-2 and TRBJ1-5; D is possibly TRBD1 (5 bases). CDR3 length: 16 residues. The V gene lost 5 bases and the J gene lost 0 bases, with 14 bases spanning the gap. Germline V gene sequence: CDR1 LGHNA, CDR2 YNFKEQ. The CDR3 DNA sequence: TGTGCCAGCAGCACCGGGGGATCGGATAGCAATCAGCCCCAGCATTTT. As protein: CASSTGGSDSNQPQHF.

A few counts support this clonotype. The chain recombines TRBV7-9 with TRBJ1-2; D remains unclear. The CDR3 is 14 amino acids. With 1 base removed from V and 5 bases from J, the gap between germline ends came to 11 bases. The germline gives CDR1 SEHNR, CDR2 FQNEAQ (reference sequence). In DNA, the CDR3 is TGTGCCAGCAGCTTAGTAGGGCCGGAATATGGCTACACCTTC. It codes for CASSLVGPEYGYTF.

This clonotype was seen a few times. J is TRBJ2-4 and V is TRBV7-2; D is unclear. CDR1 and CDR2 from the germline V gene are SGHTA and FQGNSA. V lost 2 bases, J lost 0 bases, and 11 bases lay in between. The CDR3 consists of 16 residues. CDR3 in amino acids: CASSLLGHVAKNIQYF. As DNA, the CDR3 is TGTGCCAGCAGCTTACTGGGTCACGTAGCCAAAAACATTCAGTACTTC. Together with reference TRBV7-2 and TRBJ2-4, the CDR3 gives the full variable domain: GAGVSQSPSNKVTEKGKDVELRCDPISGHTALYWYRQSLGQGLEFLIYFQGNSAPDKSGLPSDRFSAERTGGSVSTLTIQRTQQEDSAVYLCASSLLGHVAKNIQYFGAGTRLSVL.

This clonotype turned up a few times. The chain is built from TRBV11-2 and TRBJ1-1, with no clear D. This CDR3 spans 12 amino acids. The germline V and J ends were trimmed by 3 bases and 10 bases, with 12 bases remaining between them. Germline CDR1 and CDR2: SGHAT and FQNNGV. CDR3 loop: CASSFSQTGAFF. In nucleotides, the CDR3 is TGTGCCAGCAGCTTTAGCCAGACGGGAGCTTTCTTT.